Listed here are 21 T cell receptor beta chains from one sample, sequenced in a study of blood T cell repertoires in COVID-19. Data came from immunoSEQ multiplex PCR; TCRdb stores just in-frame clones and leaves some out. The sample consists of 200,000 to 300,000 clones, 87% of them appearing once. The sample taken for sequencing was peripheral blood. The receptors come from a man in his fifties or sixties who had recovered from COVID-19.

The V and J genes are TRBV7-7 and TRBJ2-2, with 7 bases that match TRBD1. The CDR3 is made up of 17 amino acids. Per the germline V gene, CDR1 is SSHAT and CDR2 is FNYEAQ (reference sequence). After removal of 5 bases from V and 3 bases from J, the junction contained 12 bases not matched to a gene. The CDR3, as DNA: TGTGCCAGCAGCCCCAAGACAGGGCCTGGGGACACCGGGGAGCTGTTTTTT. Amino acid sequence: CASSPKTGPGDTGELFF.

The V call is TRBV3-1 (or the pseudogene TRBV3-2), the J call TRBJ1-2; D may be TRBD1 (5 bases). The germline gives CDR1 LGHDT, CDR2 YNNKEL (reference sequence). V was shortened by 4 bases and J by 1 base, with 19 bases between the two germline ends. The CDR3 loop spans 17 amino acids. The DNA of the CDR3 is TGTGCCAGCAGCCCCCGAACAGGCAAGGGGCTTAACTATGGCTACACCTTC. Its protein product is CASSPRTGKGLNYGYTF.

This chain joins TRBV3-1 (or the pseudogene TRBV3-2) and TRBJ1-1; no clear D. Trimming shortened V by 1 base and J by 9 bases, and 12 bases separated the two germline ends. The CDR3 length is 13 residues. Germline V lookup: CDR1 LGHDT, CDR2 YNNKEL (reference sequence). CDR3 region: CASSQGGGSQAFF. CDR3 nucleotide sequence: TGTGCCAGCAGCCAAGGGGGAGGGTCGCAAGCTTTCTTT.

V usage is TRBV29-1 and J usage is TRBJ2-3; a weak D match, TRBD2 (5 bases). Germline V CDR1 and CDR2: SQVTM, ANQGSEA. This CDR3 is built from 14 residues. The V end lost 6 bases, the J end lost 3 bases, and 16 bases lay between the germline ends. Written as DNA, the CDR3 is TGCAGCGTCCTCACGGACTGGTGGACAGATACGCAGTATTTT. Protein sequence: CSVLTDWWTDTQYF.

The genes are TRBV14 and TRBJ2-5, with 7 bases fitting TRBD1. CDR1 and CDR2 from the germline V gene are SGHDN and FVKESK. The CDR3 totals 14 residues. The V segment lost 4 bases and the J segment 5 bases; nucleotides outside the gene matches: 7. CDR3 bases: TGTGCCAGCAGCCCCATCGACAGGGCTGAGACCCAGTACTTC. This translates into CASSPIDRAETQYF.

The rearrangement uses TRBV7-9 and TRBJ1-5; D is unclear. Germline lookup yields CDR1 SEHNR and CDR2 FQNEAQ (reference sequence). The length of the CDR3 is 19 residues. The germline V and J ends were trimmed by 1 base and 5 bases, with 24 bases remaining between them. The DNA for the CDR3 is TGTGCCAGCAGCTTAGGACGAGGTGTCAGAGGAACCGCAGATCAGCCCCAGCATTTT. This gives the protein CASSLGRGVRGTADQPQHF.

The chain uses TRBV19 and TRBJ2-7; 8 positions agree with TRBD2. This CDR3 is built from 14 residues. Per the germline V gene, CDR1 is LNHDA and CDR2 is SQIVND (reference sequence). V shed 5 bases and J 4 bases; nucleotides not matched to a gene: 7. For the CDR3, the DNA is TGTGCCAGTAGTTCCGTAGCGGGGAGTTACGAGCAGTACTTC. This translates into CASSSVAGSYEQYF.

The gene calls are TRBV5-4 and TRBJ1-2; 8 bases align to TRBD1. V lost 4 bases to trimming and J lost 4 bases; unmatched junction nucleotides: 9. CDR1 and CDR2 (germline): SGHNT, YYREEE (reference sequence). The CDR3 extends over 15 amino acids. CDR3 protein: CASSDWTGKRYGYTF. CDR3 coding DNA: TGTGCCAGCAGCGACTGGACAGGGAAACGCTATGGCTACACCTTC.

The CDR3 loop is CASRMPSPGQGPHNEQFF. As DNA, the CDR3 is TGTGCAAGTCGCATGCCCTCCCCGGGACAGGGACCTCACAATGAGCAGTTCTTC. This sequence joins TRBV12-2 and TRBJ2-1; TRBD1 is the table's D call, not checked against the DNA. TRBV12-2 is a pseudogene locus. This CDR3 is built from 18 residues.

This clone is a singleton in its sample. The V and J genes are TRBV4-1 and TRBJ1-2, with 8 bases identical to TRBD1. Germline V gene sequence: CDR1 MGHRA, CDR2 YSYEKL. Trimming removed 0 bases from V and 5 bases from J; junction bases left unmatched: 5. CDR3 length: 15 amino acids. The CDR3 DNA follows: TGCGCCAGCAGCCAAGATTCAGGGGGCTGGTATGGCTACACCTTC. Amino acids: CASSQDSGGWYGYTF.

The chain links TRBV27 to TRBJ1-1, with D possibly matching TRBD1 (6 bases). Trimming took 5 bases from V and 5 from J, leaving 18 bases between them. The CDR3 totals 15 residues. The germline gives CDR1 MNHEY, CDR2 SMNVEV (reference sequence). CDR3 loop: CASSRRNREGTEAFF. As DNA, the CDR3 is TGTGCCAGCAGTCGGAGAAACAGGGAGGGTACTGAAGCTTTCTTT.

The chain is built from TRBV2 and TRBJ2-1; no firm D call. The CDR3 covers 13 residues. CDR1 is SNHLY and CDR2 is FYNNEI in the germline V gene. Trimming shortened V by 3 bases and J by 8 bases, and 11 bases separated the two germline ends. The CDR3 region is CASSEKDWDEQFF. The CDR3 bases are TGTGCCAGCAGTGAGAAAGACTGGGATGAGCAGTTCTTC.

The chain carries TRBV7-9 and TRBJ2-7, with 9 positions matching TRBD2. This CDR3 contains 19 residues. After removal of 0 bases from V and 7 bases from J, the junction contained 19 bases not matched to a gene. Germline V lookup: CDR1 SEHNR, CDR2 FQNEAQ (reference sequence). CDR3 loop: CASSLAHPGVLAGSHEQYF. In nucleotides, the CDR3 is TGTGCCAGCAGCTTAGCTCACCCTGGGGTTCTAGCGGGGTCCCATGAGCAGTACTTC.

The chain links TRBV6-5 to TRBJ1-6; D possibly corresponds to TRBD1 (5 bases). Germline V gives CDR1 MNHEY, CDR2 SVGAGI. This CDR3 is 14 amino acids long. V was trimmed by 7 bases and J by 6 bases, leaving 13 bases between them. The CDR3 bases are TGTGCCAGCACCCCGGGACTGCCTAATTCACCCCTCCACTTT. Translated, it gives CASTPGLPNSPLHF.

This chain connects TRBV3-1 (or the pseudogene TRBV3-2) to TRBJ1-5, with 7 bases lining up with TRBD1. Germline assignment: CDR1 LGHDT and CDR2 YNNKEL (reference sequence). The CDR3 extends over 13 amino acids. After removal of 10 bases from V and 3 bases from J, the junction contained 6 bases not matched to a gene. Here the CDR3 DNA reads TGTGCCATCTACAGGGGCGCCAATCAGCCCCAGCATTTT. Its protein is CAIYRGANQPQHF.

This clone has just one count. The genes are TRBV6-5 and TRBJ1-6; 8 nucleotides agree with TRBD1. Germline V gene sequence: CDR1 MNHEY, CDR2 SVGAGI. V was clipped by 7 bases and J by 10 bases; unmatched bases: 6. The CDR3 contains 13 residues. The CDR3 reads CASNGQGNSPLHF. CDR3 nucleotide sequence: TGTGCCAGCAATGGACAGGGTAACTCACCCCTCCACTTT.

This chain connects TRBV27 to TRBJ1-6; D not resolved. Germline V gene lookup returns CDR1 MNHEY and CDR2 SMNVEV (reference sequence). The CDR3 has 14 residues. V was shortened by 3 bases and J by 5 bases, with 8 bases between the two germline ends. This chain's CDR3 is CASSFRFNNSPLHF. The CDR3 DNA is TGTGCCAGCAGTTTCCGTTTTAATAATTCACCCCTCCACTTT.

The chain employs TRBV5-4 and TRBJ2-3, with TRBD2 identical over 9 bases. After removal of 2 bases from V and 3 bases from J, the junction contained 7 bases not matched to a gene. Germline V gene lookup returns CDR1 SGHNT and CDR2 YYREEE (reference sequence). This CDR3 is 16 amino acids long. The CDR3 reads CASSFNAGGPTDTQYF. CDR3 nucleotide sequence: TGTGCCAGCAGCTTTAATGCGGGGGGGCCAACAGATACGCAGTATTTT.

The V call is TRBV2, the J call TRBJ2-2; D may be TRBD1 (7 bases). The CDR3 length is 21 residues. Between the trimmed V and J ends, which lost 2 bases and 6 bases, there was a span of 31 bases. Looked up from germline, CDR1 is SNHLY and CDR2 is FYNNEI. The CDR3 sequence is CASSEIPGGWAGTERAGELFF. CDR3 coding DNA: TGTGCCAGCAGTGAAATCCCAGGAGGTTGGGCGGGGACAGAGAGGGCCGGGGAGCTGTTTTTT.

V usage is TRBV7-6 and J usage is TRBJ2-7, with D perhaps TRBD1 (6 bases). CDR1 is SGHVS and CDR2 is FNYEAQ in the germline V gene. The CDR3 loop spans 17 amino acids. The germline V and J ends were trimmed by 0 bases and 4 bases, with 19 bases remaining between them. In DNA form, the CDR3 reads TGTGCCAGCAGCTTAGCACAGGGAGAAACCCTACGGTACGAGCAGTACTTC. Protein sequence: CASSLAQGETLRYEQYF.

This clone was detected ten times or more. The J gene is TRBJ1-6, the V gene TRBV5-6; 8 bases fit TRBD1. Germline V lookup: CDR1 SGHDT, CDR2 YYEEEE. The CDR3 covers 14 residues. V dropped 4 bases and J dropped 7; count of bases not matched to a gene: 4. CDR3 DNA sequence: TGTGCCAGCAGCGACAGGGGTTGGAATTCACCCCTCCACTTT. Protein product: CASSDRGWNSPLHF.